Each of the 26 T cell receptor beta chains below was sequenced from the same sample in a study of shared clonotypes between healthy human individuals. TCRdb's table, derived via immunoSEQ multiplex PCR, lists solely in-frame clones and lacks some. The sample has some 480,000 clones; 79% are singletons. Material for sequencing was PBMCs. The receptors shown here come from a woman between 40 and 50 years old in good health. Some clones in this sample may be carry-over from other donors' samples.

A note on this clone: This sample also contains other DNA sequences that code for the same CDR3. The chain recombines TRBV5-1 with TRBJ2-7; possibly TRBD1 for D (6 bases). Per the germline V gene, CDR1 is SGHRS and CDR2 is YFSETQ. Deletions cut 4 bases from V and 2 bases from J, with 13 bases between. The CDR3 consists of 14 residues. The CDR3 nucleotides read TGCGCCAGCAGCCCCGTCAGGGGCGCCTACGAGCAGTACTTC. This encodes CASSPVRGAYEQYF.

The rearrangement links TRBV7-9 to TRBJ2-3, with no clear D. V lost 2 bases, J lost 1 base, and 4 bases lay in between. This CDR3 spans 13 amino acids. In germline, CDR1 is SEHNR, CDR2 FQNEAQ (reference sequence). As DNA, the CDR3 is TGTGCCAGCAGCTTAACCGGCACAGATACGCAGTATTTT. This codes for CASSLTGTDTQYF.

CDR3 bases: TGTGCCAGCAGTGAAGGAGGCGGGAGGACCTACGAGCAGTACTTC. It specifies CASSEGGGRTYEQYF. The gene calls are TRBV6-1 and TRBJ2-7; 8 positions agree with TRBD2. The CDR3 spans 15 residues. The ends lost 1 base at V and 2 bases at J; junction bases unmatched: 4. The germline V gene has CDR1 MNHNS and CDR2 SASEGT.

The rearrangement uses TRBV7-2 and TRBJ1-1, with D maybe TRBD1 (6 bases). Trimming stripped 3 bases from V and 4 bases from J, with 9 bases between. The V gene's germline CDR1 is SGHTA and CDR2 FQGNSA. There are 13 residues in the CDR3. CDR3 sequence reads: CASSFRGGTEAFF. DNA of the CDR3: TGTGCCAGCAGCTTTAGGGGGGGCACTGAAGCTTTCTTT.

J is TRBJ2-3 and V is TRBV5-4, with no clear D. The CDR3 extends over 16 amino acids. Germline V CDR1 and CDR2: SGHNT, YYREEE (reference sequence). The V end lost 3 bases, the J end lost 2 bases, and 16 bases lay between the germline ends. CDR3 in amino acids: CASSSVHETPTDTQYF. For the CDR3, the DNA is TGTGCCAGCAGCTCTGTACACGAAACCCCCACAGATACGCAGTATTTT.

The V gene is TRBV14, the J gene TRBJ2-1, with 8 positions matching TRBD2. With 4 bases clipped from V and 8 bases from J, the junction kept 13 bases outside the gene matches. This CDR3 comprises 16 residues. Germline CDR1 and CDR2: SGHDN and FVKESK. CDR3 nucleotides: TGTGCCAGCAGCCCACCGGGACTAGGATCTAGGCATGAGCAGTTCTTC. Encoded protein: CASSPPGLGSRHEQFF.

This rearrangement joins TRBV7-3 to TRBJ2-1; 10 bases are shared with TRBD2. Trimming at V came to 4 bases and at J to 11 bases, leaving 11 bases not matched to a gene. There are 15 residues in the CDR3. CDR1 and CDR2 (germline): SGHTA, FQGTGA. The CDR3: CASSSQREGPGQQFF. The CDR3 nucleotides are TGTGCCAGCAGCTCCCAGCGGGAGGGCCCCGGCCAGCAGTTCTTC.

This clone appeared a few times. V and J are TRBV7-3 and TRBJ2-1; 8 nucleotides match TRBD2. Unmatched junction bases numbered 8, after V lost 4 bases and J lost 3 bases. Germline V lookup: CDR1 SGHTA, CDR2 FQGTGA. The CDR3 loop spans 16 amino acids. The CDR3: CASSSIGGVYYNEQFF. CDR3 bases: TGTGCCAGCAGCTCAATCGGGGGGGTGTACTACAATGAGCAGTTCTTC. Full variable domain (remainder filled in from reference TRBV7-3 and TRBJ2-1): GAGVSQTPSNKVTEKGKYVELRCDPISGHTALYWYRQSLGQGPEFLIYFQGTGAADDSGLPNDRFFAVRPEGSVSTLKIQRTERGDSAVYLCASSSIGGVYYNEQFFGPGTRLTVL.

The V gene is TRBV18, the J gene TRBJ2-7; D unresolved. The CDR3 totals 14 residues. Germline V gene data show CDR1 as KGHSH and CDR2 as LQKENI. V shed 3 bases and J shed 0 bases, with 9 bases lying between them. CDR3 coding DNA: TGTGCCAGCTCACCGCGTCGGAGCTCCTACGAGCAGTACTTC. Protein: CASSPRRSSYEQYF. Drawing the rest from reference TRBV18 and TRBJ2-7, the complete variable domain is NAGVMQNPRHLVRRRGQEARLRCSPMKGHSHVYWYRQLPEEGLKFMVYLQKENIIDESGMPKERFSAEFPKEGPSILRIQQVVRGDSAAYFCASSPRRSSYEQYFGPGTRLTVT.

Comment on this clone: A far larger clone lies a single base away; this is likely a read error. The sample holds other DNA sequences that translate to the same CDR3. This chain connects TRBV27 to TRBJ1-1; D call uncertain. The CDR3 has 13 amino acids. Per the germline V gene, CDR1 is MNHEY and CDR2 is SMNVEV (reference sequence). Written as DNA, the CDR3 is TGTGCCAGCAGCTTATGGGGATCCAGGGAAGCTTTCTTT. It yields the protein CASSLWGSREAFF.

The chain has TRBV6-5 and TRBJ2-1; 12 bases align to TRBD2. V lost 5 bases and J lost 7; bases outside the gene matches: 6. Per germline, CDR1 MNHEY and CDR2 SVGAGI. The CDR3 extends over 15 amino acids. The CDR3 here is CASSLAGGPGNEQFF. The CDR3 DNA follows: TGTGCCAGCAGTCTAGCGGGAGGGCCGGGTAATGAGCAGTTCTTC.

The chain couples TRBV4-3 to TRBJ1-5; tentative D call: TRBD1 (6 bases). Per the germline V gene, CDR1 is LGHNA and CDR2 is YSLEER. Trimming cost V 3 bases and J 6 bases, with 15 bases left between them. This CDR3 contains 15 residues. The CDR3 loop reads CASSQGGAPGQPQHF. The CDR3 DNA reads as TGCGCCAGCAGCCAGGGGGGGGCCCCGGGTCAGCCCCAGCATTTT.

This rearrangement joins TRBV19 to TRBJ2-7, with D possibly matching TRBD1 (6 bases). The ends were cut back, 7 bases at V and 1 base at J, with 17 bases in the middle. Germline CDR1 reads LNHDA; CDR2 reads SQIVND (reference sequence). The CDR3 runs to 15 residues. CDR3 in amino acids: CASTRGPGASYEQYF. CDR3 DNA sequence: TGTGCCAGTACCCGAGGGCCAGGGGCATCCTACGAGCAGTACTTC.

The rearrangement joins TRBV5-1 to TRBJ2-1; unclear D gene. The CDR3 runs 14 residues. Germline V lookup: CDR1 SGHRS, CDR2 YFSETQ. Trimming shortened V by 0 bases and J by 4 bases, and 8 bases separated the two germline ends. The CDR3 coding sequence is TGCGCCAGCAGCTTGGCCATAAATTACAATGAGCAGTTCTTC. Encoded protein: CASSLAINYNEQFF.

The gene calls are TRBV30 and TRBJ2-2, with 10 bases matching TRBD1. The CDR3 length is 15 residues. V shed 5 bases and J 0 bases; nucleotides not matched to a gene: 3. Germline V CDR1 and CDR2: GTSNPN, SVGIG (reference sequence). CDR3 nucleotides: TGTGCCTGGGGGACAGGGGCCGCGAACACCGGGGAGCTGTTTTTT. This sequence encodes CAWGTGAANTGELFF.

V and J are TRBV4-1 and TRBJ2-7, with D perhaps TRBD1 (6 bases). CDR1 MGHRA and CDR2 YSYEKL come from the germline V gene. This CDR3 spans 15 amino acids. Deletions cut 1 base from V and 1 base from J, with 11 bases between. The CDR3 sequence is CASSQVRQGSYEQYF. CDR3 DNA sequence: TGCGCCAGCAGCCAAGTTCGGCAGGGGTCCTACGAGCAGTACTTC.

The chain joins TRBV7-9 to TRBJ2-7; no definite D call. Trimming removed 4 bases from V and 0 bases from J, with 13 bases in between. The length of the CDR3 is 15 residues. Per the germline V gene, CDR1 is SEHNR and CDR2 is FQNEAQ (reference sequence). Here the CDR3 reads CASSSGDIRSYEQYF. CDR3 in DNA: TGTGCCAGCAGCTCAGGAGACATTCGCTCCTACGAGCAGTACTTC.

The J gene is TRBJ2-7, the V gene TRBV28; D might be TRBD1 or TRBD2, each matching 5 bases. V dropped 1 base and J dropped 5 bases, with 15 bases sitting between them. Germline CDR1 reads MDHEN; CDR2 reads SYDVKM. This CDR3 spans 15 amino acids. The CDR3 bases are TGTGCCAGCAGTTTATTTAGGGAAAGGGACCACGAGCAGTACTTC. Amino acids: CASSLFRERDHEQYF. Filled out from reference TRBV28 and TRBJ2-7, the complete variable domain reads DVKVTQSSRYLVKRTGEKVFLECVQDMDHENMFWYRQDPGLGLRLIYFSYDVKMKEKGDIPEGYSVSREKKERFSLILESASTNQTSMYLCASSLFRERDHEQYFGPGTRLTVT.

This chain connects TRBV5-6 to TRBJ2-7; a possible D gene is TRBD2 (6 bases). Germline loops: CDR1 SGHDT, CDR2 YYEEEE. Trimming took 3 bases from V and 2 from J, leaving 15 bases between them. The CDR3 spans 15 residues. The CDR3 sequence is CASSSNPGDTYEQYF. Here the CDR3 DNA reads TGTGCCAGCAGCTCCAATCCGGGGGATACCTACGAGCAGTACTTC. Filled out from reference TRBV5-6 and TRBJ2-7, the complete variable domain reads DAGVTQSPTHLIKTRGQQVTLRCSPKSGHDTVSWYQQALGQGPQFIFQYYEEEERQRGNFPDRFSGHQFPNYSSELNVNALLLGDSALYLCASSSNPGDTYEQYFGPGTRLTVT.

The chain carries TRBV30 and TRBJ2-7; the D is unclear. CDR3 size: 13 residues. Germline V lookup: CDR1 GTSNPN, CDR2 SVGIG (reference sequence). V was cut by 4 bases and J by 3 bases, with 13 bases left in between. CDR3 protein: CAWTQGRFYEQYF. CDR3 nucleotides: TGTGCCTGGACCCAAGGACGGTTCTACGAGCAGTACTTC.

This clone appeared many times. DNA of the CDR3: TGTGCCAGCAGGTCTAGCCACGCCGCAGATACGCAGTATTTT. Translating it yields CASRSSHAADTQYF. The chain couples TRBV6-5 to TRBJ2-3; perhaps TRBD2 as D (5 bases). V dropped 6 bases and J dropped 4 bases, with 14 bases sitting between them. Germline V gene lookup returns CDR1 MNHEY and CDR2 SVGAGI. The CDR3 covers 14 residues.

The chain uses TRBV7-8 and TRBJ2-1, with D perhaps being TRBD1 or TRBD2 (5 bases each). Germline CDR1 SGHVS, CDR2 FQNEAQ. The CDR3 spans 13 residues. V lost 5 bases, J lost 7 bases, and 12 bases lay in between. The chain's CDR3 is CASSTVRENEQFF. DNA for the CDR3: TGTGCCAGCAGCACAGTCAGGGAGAATGAGCAGTTCTTC.

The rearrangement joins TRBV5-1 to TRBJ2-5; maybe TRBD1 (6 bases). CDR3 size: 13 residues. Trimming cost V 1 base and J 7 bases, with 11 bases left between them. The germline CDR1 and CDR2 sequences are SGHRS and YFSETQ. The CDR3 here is CASSLIGRGTQYF. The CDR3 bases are TGCGCCAGCAGCTTGATAGGCAGGGGGACCCAGTACTTC.

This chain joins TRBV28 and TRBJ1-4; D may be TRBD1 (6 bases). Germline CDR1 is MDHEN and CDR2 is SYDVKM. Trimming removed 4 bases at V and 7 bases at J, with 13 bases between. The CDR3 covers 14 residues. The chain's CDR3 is CASSSGQNPEKLFF. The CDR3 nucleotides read TGTGCCAGCAGTTCGGGACAAAATCCTGAAAAACTGTTTTTT.

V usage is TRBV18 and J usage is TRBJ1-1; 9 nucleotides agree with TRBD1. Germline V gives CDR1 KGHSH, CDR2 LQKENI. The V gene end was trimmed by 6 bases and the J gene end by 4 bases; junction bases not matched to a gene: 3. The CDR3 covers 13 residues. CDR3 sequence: CASSMDRGTEAFF. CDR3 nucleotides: TGTGCCAGCTCCATGGACAGGGGCACTGAAGCTTTCTTT.

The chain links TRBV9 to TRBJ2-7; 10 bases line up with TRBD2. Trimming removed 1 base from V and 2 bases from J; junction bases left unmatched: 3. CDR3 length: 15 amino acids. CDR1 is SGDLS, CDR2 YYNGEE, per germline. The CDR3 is CASSVSSGRAYEQYF. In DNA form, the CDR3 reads TGTGCCAGCAGCGTAAGCAGCGGGAGGGCCTACGAGCAGTACTTC.